These 21 T cell receptor beta chains were sequenced from one sample in a study of tumor-infiltrating lymphocytes in primary liver carcinoma. Total RNA (around 0.45 ug) served as template for TCR beta cDNA synthesis primed by a constant-region primer. What produced the TCR beta libraries was three nested multiplex PCR rounds using slightly modified ARM-PCR. The two initial PCR rounds, about 9 cycles each, used TRBV1-TRBV30 forward and C-beta reverse primers. TCRdb reprocessed the multiplex PCR reads with MiXCR, giving one entry per CDR3 protein. The sample has fewer than 250,000 distinct CDR3 sequences, about two thirds seen once. Unsorted whole blood served as the source of blood RNA, and germline DNA was extracted as well. Sequenced input: peripheral blood. The source of these receptors is a woman aged 55-70 years with primary liver carcinoma and hepatitis B virus infection.

This clonotype was seen a few times. V usage is TRBV12-5 and J usage is TRBJ2-2; 11 bases are a match to TRBD2. CDR1 is LGHNT and CDR2 is FRNRAP in the germline V gene. The CDR3 is 15 residues long. J gave up 5 bases and V 5 bases, and 4 bases lay outside the gene matches. The CDR3 DNA reads TGTGCTAGTGGTCTCGGACTAGCGGGTACCGGGGAGCTGTTTTTT. It encodes CASGLGLAGTGELFF.

Comments on this clonotype: A much larger clone differs from this one at a single base, so this may be a read error. The chain combines TRBV5-5 with TRBJ1-1; no clear D. CDR1 and CDR2 from the germline V gene are SGHKS and YYEKEE (reference sequence). This CDR3 has 12 residues. CDR3 sequence (DNA): TGTGCCACCAGCGGGGTGACGACTGGAGCTTTCTTT. Translating it yields CATSGVTTGAFF. Full variable domain (remainder filled in from reference TRBV5-5 and TRBJ1-1): DAGVTQSPTHLIKTRGQQVTLRCSPISGHKSVSWYQQVLGQGPQFIFQYYEKEERGRGNFPDRFSARQFPNYSSELNVNALLLGDSALYLCATSGVTTGAFFGQGTRLTVV.

The CDR3 DNA reads as TGTGCCAGCAGCTTTGAATTCCGGGAAGAGACGGTGGATAGCAATCAGCCCCAGCATTTT. Translated: CASSFEFREETVDSNQPQHF. V usage is TRBV7-8 and J usage is TRBJ1-5, with D unresolved. The germline CDR1 and CDR2 sequences are SGHVS and FQNEAQ. V was pared by 3 bases and J by 0 bases, with 24 bases between. The CDR3 runs to 20 residues.

This clonotype was detected only a few times. This may arise from a read error, as a much more abundant clone is one base away. The chain links TRBV11-2 to TRBJ1-2, with 7 bases fitting TRBD1. The CDR3 totals 13 residues. Looked up from germline, CDR1 is SGHAT and CDR2 is FQNNGV. CDR3 in amino acids: CASSTDRAHGYAF. DNA of the CDR3: TGTGCCAGCAGTACTGACAGGGCCCATGGCTACGCCTTC.

The table lists this clonotype with many counts. This rearrangement joins TRBV29-1 to TRBJ2-1; 15 bases agree with TRBD2. The CDR3 covers 22 residues. V was pared by 1 base and J by 3 bases, with 19 bases of the junction left unmatched. Germline V gives CDR1 SQVTM, CDR2 ANQGSEA. The CDR3 DNA reads TGCAGCGTTGAAGCGACCCTCGGACTAGCGGGAGGGCCGGGCCCGATCTACAATGAGCAGTTCTTC. Translated, it gives CSVEATLGLAGGPGPIYNEQFF.

The V gene is TRBV14, the J gene TRBJ2-7; tentatively, D is TRBD1 or TRBD2 (5 bases each). The V gene lost 4 bases and the J gene lost 10 bases, with 23 bases spanning the gap. The germline gives CDR1 SGHDN, CDR2 FVKESK. The CDR3 loop spans 15 amino acids. This CDR3 reads CASSPSGRKLCEQYF. The CDR3 nucleotides read TGTGCCAGCAGCCCCTCGGGACGGAAACTATGCGAACAGTACTTC.

Details on this clonotype: Sequence at one end of the junction differs from germline and may be a read error. This rearrangement joins TRBV13 to TRBJ2-2, with TRBD2 identical over 9 bases. Germline V gene data show CDR1 as PRHDT and CDR2 as FYEKMQ (reference sequence). The CDR3 totals 16 residues. The CDR3 is CVSSGLTSGNTGELFF. The CDR3 nucleotides read TGTGTCAGCAGCGGTTTGACTAGCGGGAACACCGGGGAGCTGTTTTTT. The full variable domain, its missing parts supplied by reference TRBV13 and TRBJ2-2, is AAGVIQSPRHLIKEKRETATLKCYPIPRHDTVYWYQQGPGQDPQFLISFYEKMQSDKGSIPDRFSAQQFSDYHSELNMSSLELGDSALYFCVSSGLTSGNTGELFFGEGSRLTVL.

As regards this clonotype: This may come from a read error, since a much larger clone is one base off. The chain is built from TRBV6-5 and TRBJ2-7, with 9 bases that match TRBD1. This CDR3 region has 15 residues. CDR1 and CDR2 (germline): MNHEY, SVGAGI. V lost 2 bases and J lost 4; bases outside the gene matches: 6. The CDR3 DNA sequence: TGTGCCAGCAGTTACGGTGGGACAGGGAGGTACGAGCAGTACTTC. Translating it yields CASSYGGTGRYEQYF.

This clonotype was seen only once. Relative to the germline gene, one junction end is altered; a read error may explain this. This chain uses TRBV11-2 with TRBJ2-7, with D possibly being TRBD1 (5 bases). Germline-derived CDR1 and CDR2 are SGHAT and FQNNGV. This CDR3 has 13 amino acids. CDR3: CASRAHGAYEHYF. In DNA, the CDR3 is TGTGCCAGCAGGGCCCATGGGGCCTACGAGCACTACTTT.

This clonotype was found once. At one boundary the junction diverges from the germline segment, which might be a read error. CDR3 DNA sequence: TGTGCCAGCAGCTTAGGGGTGACGACCTATAATGAGCAATTCTTC. Encoded protein: CASSLGVTTYNEQFF. The chain employs TRBV11-1 and TRBJ2-1; no reliable D call. There are 15 residues in the CDR3. Germline CDR1 reads SGHAT; CDR2 reads FQDESV (reference sequence).

This clonotype was seen just once. A junction end diverges from the germline sequence, so it may reflect a read error. This chain links TRBV4-1 with TRBJ1-2; D is ambiguous. CDR1 is MGHRA and CDR2 is YSYEKL in the germline V gene. The CDR3 sequence is 16 residues long. CDR3 in DNA: TGCACCAGCAGCCGAGATTACGGCAGGAGTCTCTATGGCTACACCTTC. Protein sequence: CTSSRDYGRSLYGYTF.

In its sample, this clonotype was seen many times. The chain employs TRBV12-3 or TRBV12-4 and TRBJ1-5; D is unresolved. V lost 3 bases and J lost 4, with 4 bases in between. The CDR3 spans 12 residues. CDR3: CASSLANQPQHF. The CDR3 DNA reads TGTGCCAGCAGTTTGGCTAATCAGCCCCAGCATTTT.

About this clonotype itself: Lacking the conserved final phenylalanine or tryptophan, this CDR3 likely reflects a read error. The chain carries TRBV11-2 and TRBJ1-6, with D possibly matching TRBD1 (5 bases). CDR1 is SGHAT and CDR2 is FQNNGV in the germline V gene. The germline V and J ends were trimmed by 1 base and 10 bases, with 8 bases remaining between them. The CDR3 extends over 13 amino acids. The CDR3 loop reads CASSLGGDSPLHY. The CDR3 DNA sequence: TGTGCCAGCAGCTTAGGAGGGGACTCACCCCTCCACTAT.

This clonotype was picked up many times. This chain links TRBV6-6 with TRBJ2-7; D possibly corresponds to TRBD1 (5 bases). The germline V and J ends were trimmed by 0 bases and 2 bases, with 8 bases remaining between them. The CDR3 is 14 residues long. The germline gives CDR1 MNHNY, CDR2 SVGAGI (reference sequence). As DNA, the CDR3 is TGTGCCAGCAGTTACTCCCAGGGTCCCTACGAGCAGTACTTC. It translates to CASSYSQGPYEQYF.

A remark on this clonotype: The junction departs from the called germline gene at one end, perhaps through a read error. J is TRBJ1-1 and V is TRBV30; 8 nucleotides align to TRBD1. CDR3 length: 14 amino acids. CDR1 and CDR2 (germline): GTSNPN, SVGIG (reference sequence). The DNA of the CDR3 is TGTGTCTGGAGTAGGGGCAGGGGGCACACTGAAGCTTTCTTT. Protein product: CVWSRGRGHTEAFF.

There are many counts of this clonotype. V usage is TRBV6-6 and J usage is TRBJ2-5; TRBD1 is a possible D gene (6 bases). Germline CDR1 MNHNY, CDR2 SVGAGI (reference sequence). Trimming cost V 2 bases and J 3 bases, with 13 bases left between them. This CDR3 comprises 15 residues. CDR3 region: CASSYHAQGEETQYF. Written as DNA, the CDR3 is TGTGCCAGCAGTTACCATGCACAGGGCGAAGAGACCCAGTACTTC.

The rearrangement joins TRBV20-1 to TRBJ2-7, with a tentative D call TRBD1 (6 bases). The CDR3 has 12 amino acids. Germline lookup yields CDR1 DFQATT and CDR2 SNEGSKA (reference sequence). V was pared by 6 bases and J by 0 bases, with 9 bases between. The CDR3 loop is CSAPDSSYEQYF. CDR3 sequence (DNA): TGCAGTGCACCGGACAGCTCCTACGAGCAGTACTTC.

As to this clonotype: One end of the junction fails to match germline, which may point to a read error. This chain joins TRBV6-1 and TRBJ2-2; TRBD2 is a possible D gene (5 bases). The CDR3 extends over 14 amino acids. Germline CDR1 reads MNHNS; CDR2 reads SASEGT. The CDR3 nucleotides read TGTGCCAGCACGACTAACTCGAACGCCGGGGAGCTGTTTTTT. Amino acids: CASTTNSNAGELFF.

This chain joins TRBV11-2 and TRBJ2-7, with 7 bases identical to TRBD1. The CDR3 has 15 amino acids. Germline values: CDR1 SGHAT, CDR2 FQNNGV. V lost 5 bases and J lost 2; bases outside the gene matches: 9. This chain's CDR3 is CASSPGTELAYEQYF. The DNA of the CDR3 is TGTGCCAGCAGCCCCGGGACAGAGCTGGCCTACGAGCAGTACTTC.

Only a few counts were recorded for this clonotype. The gene calls are TRBV5-1 and TRBJ2-4, with TRBD1 identical over 9 bases. CDR3 length equals 14 residues. Germline V gives CDR1 SGHRS, CDR2 YFSETQ. The trim removed 3 bases at V and 5 bases at J, leaving 3 bases unmatched. CDR3 protein: CASSSWTGENIQYF. CDR3 nucleotide sequence: TGCGCCAGCAGCTCCTGGACAGGGGAAAACATTCAGTACTTC. Combining the CDR3 with reference TRBV5-1 and TRBJ2-4 gives the whole variable domain KAGVTQTPRYLIKTRGQQVTLSCSPISGHRSVSWYQQTPGQGLQFLFEYFSETQRNKGNFPGRFSGRQFSNSRSEMNVSTLELGDSALYLCASSSWTGENIQYFGAGTRLSVL.

A remark on this clonotype: A much larger clone is a single base away; this may be a read error. V gene TRBV6-5 combines with J gene TRBJ1-6; TRBD1 aligns across 7 bases. Losses at the gene ends were 6 bases for V and 9 bases for J; bases not matched to a gene: 8. The CDR3 extends over 14 amino acids. Germline CDR1 and CDR2: MNHEY and SVGAGI. The CDR3 spells CASRILDRPSPLHF. The CDR3 DNA sequence: TGTGCCAGCAGGATCCTGGACAGGCCTTCACCCCTCCACTTT.